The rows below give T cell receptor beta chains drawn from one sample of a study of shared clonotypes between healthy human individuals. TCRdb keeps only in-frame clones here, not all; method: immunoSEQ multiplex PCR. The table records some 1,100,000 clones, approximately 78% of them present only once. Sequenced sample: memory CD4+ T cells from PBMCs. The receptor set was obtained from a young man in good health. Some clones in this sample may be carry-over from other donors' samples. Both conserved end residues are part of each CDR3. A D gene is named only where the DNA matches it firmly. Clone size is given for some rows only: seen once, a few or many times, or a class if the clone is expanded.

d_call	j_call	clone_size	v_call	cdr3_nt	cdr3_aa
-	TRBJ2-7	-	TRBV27	TGTGCCAGCAGTTTATCCGGGGTGTGGGAGCAGTACTTC	CASSLSGVWEQYF
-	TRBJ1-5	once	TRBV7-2	TGTGCCAGCAGCTTTCAACATCTAGACCCCCAGCATTTT	CASSFQHLDPQHF
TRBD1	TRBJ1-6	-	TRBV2	TGTGCCAGCAGTGGACAGGGCGGCGATTCACCCCTCCACTTT	CASSGQGGDSPLHF
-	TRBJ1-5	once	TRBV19	TGTGCCAGTATGGAAGGAGTCGGGACTCAGCCCCAGCATTTT	CASMEGVGTQPQHF
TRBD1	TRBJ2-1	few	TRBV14	TGTGCCAGCAGTTCCATGACAGGGCCCAGGCATCGGTTCTTC	CASSSMTGPRHRFF
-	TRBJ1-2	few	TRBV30	TGTGCCTGGAGTGCCCGGGTCCCCCTAGGCTACACCTTC	CAWSARVPLGYTF
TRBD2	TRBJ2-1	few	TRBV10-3	TGTGCCATCAGCCCCGAGACTAGCGTCAATGAGCAGTTCTTC	CAISPETSVNEQFF
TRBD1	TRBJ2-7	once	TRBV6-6	TGTGCCAGCAGTCCAGGACAGGGGAAGTACGAGCAGTACTTC	CASSPGQGKYEQYF
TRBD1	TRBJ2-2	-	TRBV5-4	TGTGCCAGCAGCGTCAGGGGGCGATTGACCGGGGAGCTGTTTTTT	CASSVRGRLTGELFF
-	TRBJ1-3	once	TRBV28	TGTGCCAGCAGTCTGGAAGCGAGGGGAAACACCATATATTTT	CASSLEARGNTIYF
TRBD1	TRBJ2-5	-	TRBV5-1	TGCGCCAGCAGCTGGGGGACAGGGGACCAAGAGACCCAGTACTTC	CASSWGTGDQETQYF
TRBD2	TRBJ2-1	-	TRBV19	TGTGCCAGTAGTATTAGGGGCGGGAGGGCCTCCTACAATGAGCAGTTCTTC	CASSIRGGRASYNEQFF
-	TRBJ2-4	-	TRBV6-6	TGTGCCAGCAGTTACCCGGGTCTAGAAAACATTCAGTACTTC	CASSYPGLENIQYF
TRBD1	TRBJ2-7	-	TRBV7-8	TGTGCCAGCAGCTTAGCAGGGGGCGCCTACGAGCAGTACTTC	CASSLAGGAYEQYF
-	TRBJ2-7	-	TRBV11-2	TGTGCCAGCAGCTTGGCCTTGAGCTCCTACGAGCAGTACTTC	CASSLALSSYEQYF
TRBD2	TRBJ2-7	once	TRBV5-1	TGCGCCAGCAGCTTGGAACTAGCGGGAGTTAACGAGCAGTACTTC	CASSLELAGVNEQYF
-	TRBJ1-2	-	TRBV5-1	TGCGCCAGCAGCTCCGGGACCTATGGGGACTATGGCTACACCTTC	CASSSGTYGDYGYTF